This T cell receptor (beta chain) was recorded in a study of cytomegalovirus exposure and HLA in healthy donors. Study-level findings and limits: Data from an earlier analysis indicated that most TCR beta V segments were productive either about 90% or about 30% of the time.

In the PCR, 60 Vbeta and 13 Jbeta primers were used. Clones were sequenced by immunoSEQ multiplex PCR, and TCRdb holds only the in-frame ones, with some missing. Altogether tens of thousands of clones are present, around 82% being singletons, with the ten largest covering over 0.95%. Regarding this clone: Its antigen is not identified.

This CDR3 is 15 amino acids long. V was pared by 10 bases and J by 4 bases, with 16 bases of the junction left unmatched. Germline V gene sequence: CDR1 MNHNS, CDR2 SASEGT. The chain joins TRBV6-1 to TRBJ2-7, with 7 bases identical to TRBD1. The TCR sequence derives from a male donor in good health and CMV-seronegative. The sample consisted of PBMCs. The CDR3 loop reads CATTTGDSYSYEQYF. DNA of the CDR3: TGTGCCACAACTACCGGGGACAGTTATAGTTACGAGCAGTACTTC.